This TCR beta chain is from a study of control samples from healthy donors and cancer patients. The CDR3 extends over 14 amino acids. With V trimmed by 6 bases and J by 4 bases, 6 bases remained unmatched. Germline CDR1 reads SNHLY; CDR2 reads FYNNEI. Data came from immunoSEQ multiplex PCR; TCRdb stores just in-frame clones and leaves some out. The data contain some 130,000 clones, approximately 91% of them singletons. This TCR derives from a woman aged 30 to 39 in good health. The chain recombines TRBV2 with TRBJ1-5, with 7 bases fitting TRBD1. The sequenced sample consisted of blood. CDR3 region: CASRKTGSNQPQHF. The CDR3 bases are TGTGCCAGCAGAAAGACAGGGAGTAATCAGCCCCAGCATTTT.